These 24 T cell receptor beta chains were all obtained from the same sample, sequenced in a study of beta chain features in type 1 diabetes. Their cognate antigens are unknown. Broader study findings: Among patients with Type 1 diabetes, TCRB CDR3s were moderately but significantly shorter in every one of the four CD4+ subsets.

Of the isolated RNA, all was reverse transcribed, and so the sequenced material was expressed TCRB transcripts. Data came from immunoSEQ multiplex PCR; TCRdb stores just in-frame clones and leaves some out. The profile shows approximately 730,000 clones, over 10% of them singletons. Source material: naive CD4+ T cells from blood. The source is a man younger than 30 with type 1 diabetes.

The V gene is TRBV7-2, the J gene TRBJ1-2; D remains ambiguous. Looked up from germline, CDR1 is SGHTA and CDR2 is FQGNSA. The ends were cut back, 2 bases at V and 2 bases at J, with 18 bases in the middle. The CDR3 loop spans 17 amino acids. This chain's CDR3 is CASSLWGGRPENYGYTF. In nucleotides, the CDR3 is TGTGCCAGCAGCTTATGGGGTGGTCGGCCGGAGAACTATGGCTACACCTTC.

This clone was detected only a few times. This chain uses TRBV28 with TRBJ1-4; no clear D gene. Germline CDR1 MDHEN, CDR2 SYDVKM. The CDR3 is made up of 15 amino acids. V lost 6 bases and J lost 11, with 22 bases in between. The CDR3 protein is CASSPPPPDELKLFF. In DNA, the CDR3 is TGTGCCAGCAGCCCACCTCCCCCGGACGAGTTGAAACTGTTTTTT.

The table lists this clone with a few counts. Other DNA variants within this sample encode the same CDR3. The chain couples TRBV7-9 to TRBJ1-5, with unresolved D. The CDR3 covers 12 residues. In germline, CDR1 is SEHNR, CDR2 FQNEAQ (reference sequence). Trimming left V 1 base short and J 7 bases short, with 5 bases between. The DNA of the CDR3 is TGTGCCAGCAGCTTAGGTGACCAGCCCCAGCATTTT. Translating gives CASSLGDQPQHF.

There are a few counts of this clone. The chain employs TRBV29-1 and TRBJ1-2, with D perhaps matching TRBD1 (6 bases). The germline V and J ends were trimmed by 4 bases and 2 bases, with 17 bases remaining between them. The CDR3 consists of 15 residues. CDR1 is SQVTM and CDR2 is ANQGSEA in the germline V gene. The CDR3 is CSVAGRRGSNYGYTF. The CDR3 bases are TGCAGCGTTGCGGGACGCAGGGGCTCGAACTATGGCTACACCTTC.

The chain is built from TRBV19 and TRBJ1-2; D is possibly TRBD1 (5 bases). CDR1 and CDR2 from the germline V gene are LNHDA and SQIVND (reference sequence). Trimming left V 5 bases short and J 7 bases short, with 17 bases between. The CDR3 spans 14 residues. CDR3 bases: TGTGCCAGTAGTGTCGAGTGGGACGAGGGTGGCTACACCTTC. This translates into CASSVEWDEGGYTF.

In this sample, this clone turned up a few times. This chain links TRBV5-1 with TRBJ2-4; tentative D call: TRBD2 (6 bases). V was cut by 0 bases and J by 7 bases, with 11 bases left in between. CDR3 size: 14 residues. Per the germline V gene, CDR1 is SGHRS and CDR2 is YFSETQ. CDR3 loop: CASSLGPGRNIQYF. Here the CDR3 DNA reads TGCGCCAGCAGCTTGGGCCCTGGGAGGAACATTCAGTACTTC.

This clone came up a few times. The chain is built from TRBV14 and TRBJ1-6, with 7 positions matching TRBD1. This CDR3 region has 15 residues. The germline CDR1 and CDR2 sequences are SGHDN and FVKESK. The ends lost 6 bases at V and 7 bases at J; junction bases unmatched: 9. The DNA of the CDR3 is TGTGCCAGCAGTCTACGACAGGGATCCAATTCACCCCTCCACTTT. It specifies CASSLRQGSNSPLHF. Complete variable domain (other parts from reference TRBV14 and TRBJ1-6): EAGVTQFPSHSVIEKGQTVTLRCDPISGHDNLYWYRRVMGKEIKFLLHFVKESKQDESGMPNNRFLAERTGGTYSTLKVQPAELEDSGVYFCASSLRQGSNSPLHFGNGTRLTVT.

In the case of this clone: Other DNA sequences in this specimen translate into the identical CDR3. The chain is built from TRBV2 and TRBJ2-7; 9 bases line up with TRBD1. V gave up 6 bases and J gave up 4 bases; unmatched junction bases: 4. Germline CDR1 SNHLY, CDR2 FYNNEI. The CDR3 spans 13 residues. CDR3 bases: TGTGCCAGCAGGGGGACAGGGTCTTACGAGCAGTACTTC. Translating it yields CASRGTGSYEQYF.

In this sample, this clone turned up a few times. This chain connects TRBV30 to TRBJ2-2; 8 bases fit TRBD1. J was trimmed by 1 base and V by 5 bases; bases with no gene match: 6. The CDR3 is 15 residues long. Germline loops: CDR1 GTSNPN, CDR2 SVGIG (reference sequence). CDR3 in amino acids: CAWDRGQENTGELFF. The CDR3 region has the DNA TGTGCCTGGGACCGGGGACAGGAGAACACCGGGGAGCTGTTTTTT.

The V gene is TRBV2, the J gene TRBJ1-1; no clear D gene. This CDR3 comprises 11 residues. V shed 0 bases and J shed 9 bases, with 5 bases lying between them. Germline CDR1 is SNHLY and CDR2 is FYNNEI. CDR3 sequence: CASSEATQAFF. The DNA for the CDR3 is TGTGCCAGCAGTGAAGCCACCCAAGCTTTCTTT.

The table lists this clone with a few counts. The chain is built from TRBV6-1 and TRBJ2-1; maybe TRBD1 (6 bases). Deletions cut 1 base from V and 7 bases from J, with 8 bases between. The CDR3 runs 13 residues. Germline V gene lookup returns CDR1 MNHNS and CDR2 SASEGT. CDR3 loop: CASSEGTVNEQFF. DNA for the CDR3: TGTGCCAGCAGTGAAGGGACAGTTAATGAGCAGTTCTTC.

The chain employs TRBV6-1 and TRBJ1-1, with no clear D. V lost 5 bases, J lost 0 bases, and 10 bases lay in between. Germline V lookup: CDR1 MNHNS, CDR2 SASEGT. The CDR3 spans 14 residues. The CDR3 region is CASSPGLLNTEAFF. The CDR3 nucleotides read TGTGCCAGCAGTCCCGGACTGCTGAACACTGAAGCTTTCTTT.

This clone was seen more than once but under ten times. The rearrangement links TRBV27 to TRBJ1-1, with 10 nucleotides matching TRBD1. CDR3 size: 16 residues. V lost 6 bases and J lost 1; bases outside the gene matches: 8. Looked up from germline, CDR1 is MNHEY and CDR2 is SMNVEV (reference sequence). The CDR3 is CASRPDRGPENTEAFF. CDR3 nucleotide sequence: TGTGCCAGCAGGCCCGACAGGGGGCCGGAGAACACTGAAGCTTTCTTT.

The rearrangement joins TRBV5-1 to TRBJ2-3; no firm D call. The ends were cut back, 3 bases at V and 0 bases at J, with 14 bases in the middle. The CDR3 runs 16 residues. The germline CDR1 and CDR2 sequences are SGHRS and YFSETQ. The DNA for the CDR3 is TGCGCCAGCAGCTCTTTCCCCGAGACTAGCACAGATACGCAGTATTTT. It yields the protein CASSSFPETSTDTQYF.

This rearrangement joins TRBV30 to TRBJ2-5; TRBD1 matches 7 bases. The J call is uncertain, as TRBJ2-7 better fits the DNA end. The CDR3 contains 16 residues. Germline CDR1 and CDR2: GTSNPN and SVGIG (reference sequence). The CDR3 loop is CAWSPARTGLVYEQYF. The CDR3 DNA is TGTGCCTGGAGCCCCGCCCGGACAGGCTTGGTTTACGAGCAGTACTTC.

About this clone: The sample contains more than one DNA sequence encoding this CDR3. CDR3 amino acids: CAISESRTDTQYF. CDR3 DNA: TGTGCCATCAGTGAGTCGAGAACAGATACGCAGTATTTT. This chain joins TRBV10-3 and TRBJ2-3; D remains ambiguous. Germline V gene sequence: CDR1 ENHRY, CDR2 SYGVKD. The ends were cut back, 0 bases at V and 3 bases at J, with 4 bases in the middle. The CDR3 runs to 13 residues.

This clone turned up a few times. This chain uses TRBV7-9 with TRBJ2-3; D gene ambiguous. Trimming took off 6 bases at V and 4 bases at J, with 11 bases between the two ends. The CDR3 consists of 13 residues. Germline-derived CDR1 and CDR2 are SEHNR and FQNEAQ (reference sequence). This CDR3 reads CASRIGSADTQYF. The CDR3 nucleotides are TGTGCCAGCAGAATAGGCTCGGCAGATACGCAGTATTTT.

J is TRBJ2-5 and V is TRBV10-3; TRBD2 might be the D (6 bases). Germline CDR1 and CDR2: ENHRY and SYGVKD. V was shortened by 2 bases and J by 5 bases, with 15 bases between the two germline ends. This CDR3 has 15 residues. In DNA, the CDR3 is TGTGCCATCAGTGAGGGTACTAACGGAGGGGAGACCCAGTACTTC. Its protein product is CAISEGTNGGETQYF.

The V call is TRBV27, the J call TRBJ1-1; 7 nucleotides match TRBD1. Germline values: CDR1 MNHEY, CDR2 SMNVEV (reference sequence). The CDR3 extends over 17 amino acids. The V segment lost 6 bases and the J segment 2 bases; nucleotides outside the gene matches: 15. CDR3 residues: CASSSSPKGTENTEAFF. The CDR3 bases are TGTGCCAGCAGCTCGAGCCCTAAAGGGACAGAAAACACTGAAGCTTTCTTT.

In this sample, this clone turned up a few times. This chain connects TRBV5-1 to TRBJ2-5; D is possibly TRBD1 (6 bases). This CDR3 region has 16 residues. In germline, CDR1 is SGHRS, CDR2 YFSETQ. Trimming removed 0 bases from V and 4 bases from J, with 16 bases in between. CDR3 region: CASSLEGERLGETQYF. In DNA, the CDR3 is TGCGCCAGCAGCTTGGAGGGGGAGCGCCTCGGAGAGACCCAGTACTTC.

In its sample, this clone was seen a few times. The rearrangement links TRBV5-1 to TRBJ2-7; D ambiguous. The germline V and J ends were trimmed by 3 bases and 3 bases, with 19 bases remaining between them. CDR3 length: 16 amino acids. Germline CDR1 SGHRS, CDR2 YFSETQ. The CDR3 bases are TGCGCCAGCAGCTATTCCGAGCTAAGGTTCGTCTACGAGCAGTACTTC. It yields the protein CASSYSELRFVYEQYF.

V gene TRBV2 combines with J gene TRBJ1-2, with D tentatively TRBD1 (6 bases). There are 13 residues in the CDR3. Germline-derived CDR1 and CDR2 are SNHLY and FYNNEI. The ends were cut back, 4 bases at V and 4 bases at J, with 10 bases in the middle. CDR3 region: CASSGQGTYGYTF. CDR3 in DNA: TGTGCCAGCAGTGGTCAGGGGACCTATGGCTACACCTTC.

The chain combines TRBV28 with TRBJ1-2; no reliable D call. The germline CDR1 and CDR2 sequences are MDHEN and SYDVKM. CDR3 length equals 11 residues. V lost 7 bases, J lost 5 bases, and 8 bases lay in between. CDR3 bases: TGTGCCAGCACGGGCACTTATGGCTACACCTTC. Its translation: CASTGTYGYTF.

The table lists this clone with a few counts. V usage is TRBV4-1 and J usage is TRBJ2-7, with TRBD1 matching 9 bases. V lost 1 base to trimming and J lost 0 bases; unmatched junction nucleotides: 4. This CDR3 has 16 amino acids. Germline V gene data show CDR1 as MGHRA and CDR2 as YSYEKL. CDR3 loop: CASSQVMGQGSYEQYF. In nucleotides, the CDR3 is TGCGCCAGCAGCCAAGTCATGGGACAGGGCTCCTACGAGCAGTACTTC.